The rows below give T cell receptor beta chains drawn from one sample of a study of blood T cell repertoires in COVID-19. Using immunoSEQ multiplex PCR, the repertoire was profiled, and TCRdb retains in-frame clones only, with some absent. The sample holds about 170,000 clones, around 92% seen once. Sequencing used peripheral blood. The receptors were sampled from a man aged 30-40 years with COVID-19, enrolled during active disease. The CDR3 runs from the conserved cysteine through the conserved F or W. D genes are given only for firm matches. Clone size appears in some rows only: once, few, many, or a class for an expanded clone.

v_gene	j_gene	abundance	d_gene	CDR3aa
TRBV4-2	TRBJ1-2	-	-	CASSQDNIYGYTF
TRBV7-2	TRBJ2-1	-	-	CASSPGPGGYNEQFF
TRBV27	TRBJ2-7	-	TRBD1	CVSMEDRGARHEQYF
TRBV29-1	TRBJ2-2	-	TRBD2	CSVNERGPGLNTGELFF
TRBV6-5	TRBJ1-4	-	-	CASSSALDEKLFF
TRBV7-2	TRBJ2-2	once	-	CASSLGLYRSGELFF
TRBV19	TRBJ1-1	-	-	CASTVRNPNTEAFF
TRBV7-9	TRBJ2-2	-	TRBD2	CASSSPLSGKGAGELFF
TRBV23-1	TRBJ1-6	-	-	CASSQSKSRSSYNSPLHF
TRBV30	TRBJ1-1	-	-	CAWSVQGNTEAFF
TRBV5-1	TRBJ2-7	-	TRBD2	CASSPSGRGYEQYF
TRBV5-1	TRBJ1-1	-	TRBD1	CASSPRQGTEAFF
TRBV9	TRBJ1-3	-	-	CASSLHPESGNTIYF
TRBV27	TRBJ2-7	-	TRBD2	CASSRPGTRGHEQYF
TRBV6-6	TRBJ1-5	-	TRBD1	CAIGTGALLSPQHF
TRBV27	TRBJ2-7	-	-	CASSLGSGVSYEQYF
TRBV18	TRBJ2-7	-	TRBD2	CASSLDSGRSGYEQYF
TRBV27	TRBJ2-1	once	-	CASSFSHPVYNEQFF
TRBV18	TRBJ2-7	once	-	CASSPQARRLTYEQYF